This T cell receptor (beta chain) was documented in a study of T cell responses to AZD1222 COVID-19 vaccine. Notes on this clone: Its target is unknown.

Pooling was applied to second doses at about 4 or about 12 weeks. V shed 3 bases and J shed 2 bases, with 19 bases lying between them. The CDR3 totals 17 residues. CDR1 is KGHSH, CDR2 LQKENI, per germline. Study-level points and caveats: Spike-specific TCR breadth and depth went up after people got two AZD1222 doses. The study reported that nearly half of spike-specific TCRs target unmutated variant regions.

TCRdb's table, derived via immunoSEQ multiplex PCR, lists solely in-frame clones and lacks some. The data hold about 81,000 clones, with around nine tenths observed a single time. This TCR was sampled from an adult who received the AZD1222 COVID-19 vaccine. This chain joins TRBV18 and TRBJ1-2, with a possible D match to TRBD1 (6 bases). The starting material was peripheral blood, obtained 28 days after the second AZD1222 dose. CDR3 region: CASSPTGGQISNYGYTF. The CDR3, as DNA: TGTGCCAGCTCACCCACCGGCGGACAGATATCAAACTATGGCTACACCTTC.